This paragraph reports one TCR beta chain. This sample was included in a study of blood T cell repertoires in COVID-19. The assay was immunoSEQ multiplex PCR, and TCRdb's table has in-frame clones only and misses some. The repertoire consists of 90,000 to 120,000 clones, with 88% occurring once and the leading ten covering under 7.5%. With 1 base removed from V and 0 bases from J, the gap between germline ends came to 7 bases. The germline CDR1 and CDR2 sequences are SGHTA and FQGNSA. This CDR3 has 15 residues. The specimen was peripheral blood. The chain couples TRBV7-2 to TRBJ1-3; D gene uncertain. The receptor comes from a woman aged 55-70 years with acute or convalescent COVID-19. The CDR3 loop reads CASSLGGLSGNTIYF. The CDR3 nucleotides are TGTGCCAGCAGCTTAGGCGGTCTCTCTGGAAACACCATATATTTT.